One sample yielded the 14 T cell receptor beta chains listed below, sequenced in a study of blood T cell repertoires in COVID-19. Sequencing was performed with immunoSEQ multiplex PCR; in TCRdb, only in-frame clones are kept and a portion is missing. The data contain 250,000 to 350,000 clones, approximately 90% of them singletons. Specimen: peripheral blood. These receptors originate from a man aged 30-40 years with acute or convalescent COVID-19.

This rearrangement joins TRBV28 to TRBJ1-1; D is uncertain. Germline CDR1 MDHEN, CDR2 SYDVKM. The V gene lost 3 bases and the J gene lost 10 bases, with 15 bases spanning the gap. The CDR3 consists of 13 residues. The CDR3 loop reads CASSFAGPAAAFF. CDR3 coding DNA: TGTGCCAGCAGTTTCGCAGGCCCAGCTGCAGCTTTCTTT.

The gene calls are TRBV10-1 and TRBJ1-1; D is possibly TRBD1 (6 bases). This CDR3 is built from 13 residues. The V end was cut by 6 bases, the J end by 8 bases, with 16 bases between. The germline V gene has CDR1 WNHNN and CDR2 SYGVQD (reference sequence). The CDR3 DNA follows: TGCGCCAGCAGCCCAGACAGGAGTCACGAAGCTTTCTTT. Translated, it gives CASSPDRSHEAFF.

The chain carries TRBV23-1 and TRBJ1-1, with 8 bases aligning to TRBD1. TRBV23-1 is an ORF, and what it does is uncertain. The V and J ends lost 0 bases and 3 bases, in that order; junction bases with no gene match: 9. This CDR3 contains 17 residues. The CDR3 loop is CASSQSEQGASDTEAFF. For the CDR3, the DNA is TGCGCCAGCAGTCAATCTGAGCAGGGGGCATCGGACACTGAAGCTTTCTTT.

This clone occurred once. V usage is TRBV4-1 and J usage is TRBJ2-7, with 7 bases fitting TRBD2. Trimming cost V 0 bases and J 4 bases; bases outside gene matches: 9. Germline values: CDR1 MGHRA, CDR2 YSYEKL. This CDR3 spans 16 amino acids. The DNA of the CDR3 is TGCGCCAGCAGCCAAGAAGGTACTTCACTAGCGTACGAGCAGTACTTC. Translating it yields CASSQEGTSLAYEQYF.

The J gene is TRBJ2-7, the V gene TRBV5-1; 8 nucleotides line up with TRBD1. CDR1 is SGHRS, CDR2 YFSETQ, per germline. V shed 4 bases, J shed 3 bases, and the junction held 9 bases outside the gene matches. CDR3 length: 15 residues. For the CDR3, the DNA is TGCGCCAGCAGCATAATACAGGGGGGAGACTACGAGCAGTACTTC. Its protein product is CASSIIQGGDYEQYF. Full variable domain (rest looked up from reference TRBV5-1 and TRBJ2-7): KAGVTQTPRYLIKTRGQQVTLSCSPISGHRSVSWYQQTPGQGLQFLFEYFSETQRNKGNFPGRFSGRQFSNSRSEMNVSTLELGDSALYLCASSIIQGGDYEQYFGPGTRLTVT.

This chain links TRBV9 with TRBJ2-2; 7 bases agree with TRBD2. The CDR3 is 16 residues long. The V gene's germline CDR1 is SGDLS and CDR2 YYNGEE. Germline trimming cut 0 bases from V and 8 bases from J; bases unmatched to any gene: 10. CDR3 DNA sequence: TGTGCCAGCAGCGTAGATGTCGGGGGGTATTCTGGGGAGCTGTTTTTT. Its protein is CASSVDVGGYSGELFF.

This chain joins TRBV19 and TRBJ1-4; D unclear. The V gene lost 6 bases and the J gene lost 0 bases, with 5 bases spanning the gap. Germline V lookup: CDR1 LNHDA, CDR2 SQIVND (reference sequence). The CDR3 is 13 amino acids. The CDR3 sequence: CASSNPTNEKLFF. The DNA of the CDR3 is TGTGCCAGTAGCAATCCAACTAATGAAAAACTGTTTTTT.

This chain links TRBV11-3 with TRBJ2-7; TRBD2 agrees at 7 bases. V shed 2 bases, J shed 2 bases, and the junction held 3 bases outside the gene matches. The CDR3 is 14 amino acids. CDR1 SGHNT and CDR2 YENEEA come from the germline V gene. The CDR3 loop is CASSLRAGTYEQYF. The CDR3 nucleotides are TGTGCCAGCAGCTTACGAGCGGGAACCTACGAGCAGTACTTC.

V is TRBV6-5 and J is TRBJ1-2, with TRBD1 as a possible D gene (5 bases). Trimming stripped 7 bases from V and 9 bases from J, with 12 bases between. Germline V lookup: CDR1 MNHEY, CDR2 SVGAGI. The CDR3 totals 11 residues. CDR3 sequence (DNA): TGTGCCAGCACCGGGAGGGACCGCTACACCTTC. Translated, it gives CASTGRDRYTF.

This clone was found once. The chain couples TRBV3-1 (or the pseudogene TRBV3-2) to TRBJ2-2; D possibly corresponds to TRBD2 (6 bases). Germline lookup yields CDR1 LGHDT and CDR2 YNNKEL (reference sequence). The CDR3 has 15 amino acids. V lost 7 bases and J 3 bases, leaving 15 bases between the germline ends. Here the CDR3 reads CASTRGSGYTGELFF. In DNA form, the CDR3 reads TGTGCCAGCACCCGGGGTAGCGGATACACCGGGGAGCTGTTTTTT.

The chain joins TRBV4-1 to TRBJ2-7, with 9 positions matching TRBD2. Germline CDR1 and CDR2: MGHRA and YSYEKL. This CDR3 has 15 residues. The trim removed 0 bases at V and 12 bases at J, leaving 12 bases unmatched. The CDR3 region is CASSQDTGGRVGRYF. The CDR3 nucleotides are TGCGCCAGCAGCCAAGATACCGGCGGGAGGGTAGGGCGGTACTTC.

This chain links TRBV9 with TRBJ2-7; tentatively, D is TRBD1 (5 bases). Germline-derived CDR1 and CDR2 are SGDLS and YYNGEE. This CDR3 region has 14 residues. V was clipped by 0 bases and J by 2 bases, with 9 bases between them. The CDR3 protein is CASSVGKGTYEQYF. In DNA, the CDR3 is TGTGCCAGCAGCGTAGGGAAGGGGACCTACGAGCAGTACTTC.

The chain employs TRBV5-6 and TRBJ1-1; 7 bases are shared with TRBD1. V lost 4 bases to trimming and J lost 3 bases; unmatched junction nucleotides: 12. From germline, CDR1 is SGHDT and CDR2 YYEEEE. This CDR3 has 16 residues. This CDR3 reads CASSRLGTGTDTEAFF. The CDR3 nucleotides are TGTGCCAGCAGCCGCTTAGGAACCGGGACAGACACTGAAGCTTTCTTT. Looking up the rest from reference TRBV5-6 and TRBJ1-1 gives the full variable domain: DAGVTQSPTHLIKTRGQQVTLRCSPKSGHDTVSWYQQALGQGPQFIFQYYEEEERQRGNFPDRFSGHQFPNYSSELNVNALLLGDSALYLCASSRLGTGTDTEAFFGQGTRLTVV.

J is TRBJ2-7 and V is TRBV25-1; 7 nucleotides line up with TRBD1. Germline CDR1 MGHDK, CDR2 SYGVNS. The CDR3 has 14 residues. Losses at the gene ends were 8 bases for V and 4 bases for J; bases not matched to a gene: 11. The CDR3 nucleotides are TGTGCCAGCGCACGAACGACAGGGACGTACGAGCAGTACTTC. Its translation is CASARTTGTYEQYF.